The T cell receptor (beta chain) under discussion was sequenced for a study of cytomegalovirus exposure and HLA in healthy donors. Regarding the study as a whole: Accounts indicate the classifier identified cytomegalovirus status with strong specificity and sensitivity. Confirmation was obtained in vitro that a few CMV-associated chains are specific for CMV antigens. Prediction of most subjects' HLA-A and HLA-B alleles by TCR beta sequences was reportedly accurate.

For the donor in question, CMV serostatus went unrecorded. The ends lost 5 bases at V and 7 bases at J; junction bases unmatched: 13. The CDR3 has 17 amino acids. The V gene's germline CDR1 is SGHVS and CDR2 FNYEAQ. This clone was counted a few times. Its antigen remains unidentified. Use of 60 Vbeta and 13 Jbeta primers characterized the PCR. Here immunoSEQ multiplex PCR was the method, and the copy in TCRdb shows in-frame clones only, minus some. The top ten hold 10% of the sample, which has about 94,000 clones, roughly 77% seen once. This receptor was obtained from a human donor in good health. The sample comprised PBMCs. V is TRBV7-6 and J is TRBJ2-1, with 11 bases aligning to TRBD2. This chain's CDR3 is CASSPQSSASGGNEQFF. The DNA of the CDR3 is TGTGCCAGCAGCCCGCAAAGCTCGGCTAGCGGGGGGAATGAGCAGTTCTTC.